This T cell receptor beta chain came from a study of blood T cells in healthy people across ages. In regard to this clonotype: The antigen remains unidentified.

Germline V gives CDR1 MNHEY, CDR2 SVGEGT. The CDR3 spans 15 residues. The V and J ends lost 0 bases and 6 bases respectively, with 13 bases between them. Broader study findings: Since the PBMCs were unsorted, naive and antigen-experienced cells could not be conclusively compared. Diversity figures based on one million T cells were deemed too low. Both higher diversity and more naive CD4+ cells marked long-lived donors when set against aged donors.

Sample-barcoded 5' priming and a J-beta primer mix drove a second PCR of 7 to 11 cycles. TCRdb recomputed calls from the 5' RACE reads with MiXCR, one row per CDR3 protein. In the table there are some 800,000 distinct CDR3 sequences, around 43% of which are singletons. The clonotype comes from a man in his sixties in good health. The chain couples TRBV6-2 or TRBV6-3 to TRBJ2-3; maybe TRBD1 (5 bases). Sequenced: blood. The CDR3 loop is CASSYSARVGDTQYF. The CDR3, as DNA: TGTGCCAGCAGTTACTCAGCCAGGGTGGGCGATACGCAGTATTTT.